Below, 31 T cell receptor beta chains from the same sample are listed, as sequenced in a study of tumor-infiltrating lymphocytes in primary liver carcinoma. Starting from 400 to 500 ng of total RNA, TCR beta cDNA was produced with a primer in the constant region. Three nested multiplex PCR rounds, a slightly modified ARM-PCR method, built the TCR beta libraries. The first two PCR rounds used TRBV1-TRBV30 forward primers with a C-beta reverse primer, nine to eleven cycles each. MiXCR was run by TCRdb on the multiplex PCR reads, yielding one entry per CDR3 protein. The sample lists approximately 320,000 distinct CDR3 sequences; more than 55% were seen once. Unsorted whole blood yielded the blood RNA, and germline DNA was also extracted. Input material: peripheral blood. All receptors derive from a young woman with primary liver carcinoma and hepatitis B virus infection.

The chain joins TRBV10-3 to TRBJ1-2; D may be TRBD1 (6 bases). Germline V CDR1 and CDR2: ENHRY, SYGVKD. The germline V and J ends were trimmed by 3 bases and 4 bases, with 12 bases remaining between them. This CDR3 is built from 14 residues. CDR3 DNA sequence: TGTGCCATCAGTGATTCGCTGACAGGCTATGGCTACACCTTC. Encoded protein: CAISDSLTGYGYTF.

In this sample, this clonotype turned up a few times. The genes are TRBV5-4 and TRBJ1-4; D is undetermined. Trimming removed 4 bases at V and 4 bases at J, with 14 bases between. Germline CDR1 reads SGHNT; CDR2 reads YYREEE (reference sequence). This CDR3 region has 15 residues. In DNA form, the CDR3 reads TGTGCCAGCAGCCCGACCCGGACGGGTAATGAAAAACTGTTTTTT. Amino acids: CASSPTRTGNEKLFF. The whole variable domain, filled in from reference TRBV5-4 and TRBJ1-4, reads ETGVTQSPTHLIKTRGQQVTLRCSSQSGHNTVSWYQQALGQGPQFIFQYYREEENGRGNFPPRFSGLQFPNYSSELNVNALELDDSALYLCASSPTRTGNEKLFFGSGTQLSVL.

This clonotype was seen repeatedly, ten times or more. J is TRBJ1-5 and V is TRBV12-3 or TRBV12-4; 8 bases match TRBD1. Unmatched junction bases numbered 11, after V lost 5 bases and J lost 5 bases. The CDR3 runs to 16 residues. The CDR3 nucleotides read TGTGCCAGCAGTCCGGGCTCGGGACAGGCACATCAGCCCCAGCATTTT. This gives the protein CASSPGSGQAHQPQHF.

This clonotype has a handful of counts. The CDR3 region has the DNA TGCAGCGTTGTAGGGACAGGATATAACACCGGGGAGCTGTTTTTT. This sequence encodes CSVVGTGYNTGELFF. The genes are TRBV29-1 and TRBJ2-2, with 8 nucleotides matching TRBD1. The CDR3 consists of 15 residues. Per germline, CDR1 SQVTM and CDR2 ANQGSEA. V was pared by 4 bases and J by 2 bases, with 6 bases of the junction left unmatched.

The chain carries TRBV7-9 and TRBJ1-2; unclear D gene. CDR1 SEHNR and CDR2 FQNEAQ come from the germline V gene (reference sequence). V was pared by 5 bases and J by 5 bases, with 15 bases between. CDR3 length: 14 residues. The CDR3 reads CASSPKTLIYGYTF. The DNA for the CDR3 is TGTGCCAGCAGCCCCAAGACCCTAATATATGGCTACACCTTC.

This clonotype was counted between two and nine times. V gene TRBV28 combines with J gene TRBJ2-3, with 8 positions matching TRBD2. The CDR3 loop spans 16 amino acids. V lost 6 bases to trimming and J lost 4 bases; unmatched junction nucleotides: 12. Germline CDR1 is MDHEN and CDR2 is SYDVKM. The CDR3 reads CASSRWTSLSPDTQYF. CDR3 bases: TGTGCCAGCAGCCGCTGGACTAGCTTAAGCCCAGATACGCAGTATTTT. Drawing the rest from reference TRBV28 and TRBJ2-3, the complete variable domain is DVKVTQSSRYLVKRTGEKVFLECVQDMDHENMFWYRQDPGLGLRLIYFSYDVKMKEKGDIPEGYSVSREKKERFSLILESASTNQTSMYLCASSRWTSLSPDTQYFGPGTRLTVL.

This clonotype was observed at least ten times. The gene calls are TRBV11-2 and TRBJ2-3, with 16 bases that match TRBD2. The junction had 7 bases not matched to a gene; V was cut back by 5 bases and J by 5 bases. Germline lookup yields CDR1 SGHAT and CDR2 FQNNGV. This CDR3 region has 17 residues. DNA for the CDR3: TGTGCCAGCAGCCGGGGGACTAGCGGGAGGGCCATAGATACGCAGTATTTT. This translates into CASSRGTSGRAIDTQYF.

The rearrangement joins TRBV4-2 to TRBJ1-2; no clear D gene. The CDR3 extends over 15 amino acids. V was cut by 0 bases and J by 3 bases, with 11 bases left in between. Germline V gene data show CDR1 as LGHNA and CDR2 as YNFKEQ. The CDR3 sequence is CASSQEANPDYGYTF. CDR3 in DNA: TGTGCCAGCAGCCAAGAGGCCAACCCCGACTATGGCTACACCTTC.

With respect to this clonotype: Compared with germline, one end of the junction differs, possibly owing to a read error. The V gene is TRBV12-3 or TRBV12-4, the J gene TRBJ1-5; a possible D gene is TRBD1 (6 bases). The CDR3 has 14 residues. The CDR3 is CDSSPRGGNQPQHF. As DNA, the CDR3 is TGTGACAGCAGCCCCAGGGGAGGCAATCAGCCCCAGCATTTT.

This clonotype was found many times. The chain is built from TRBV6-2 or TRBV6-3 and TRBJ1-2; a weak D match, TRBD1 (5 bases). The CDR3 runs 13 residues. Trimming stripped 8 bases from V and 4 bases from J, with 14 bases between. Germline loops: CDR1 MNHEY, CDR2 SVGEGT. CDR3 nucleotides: TGTGCCAGCGGCCGACAGAAGACCTATGGCTACACCTTC. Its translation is CASGRQKTYGYTF.

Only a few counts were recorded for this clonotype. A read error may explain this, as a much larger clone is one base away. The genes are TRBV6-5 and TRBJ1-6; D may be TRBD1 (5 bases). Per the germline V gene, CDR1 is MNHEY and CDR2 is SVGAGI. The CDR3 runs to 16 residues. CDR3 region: CAGSYSGGVENSPLHF. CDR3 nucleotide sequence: TGTGCCGGCAGTTACTCGGGAGGGGTGGAAAATTCACCCCTCCACTTT.

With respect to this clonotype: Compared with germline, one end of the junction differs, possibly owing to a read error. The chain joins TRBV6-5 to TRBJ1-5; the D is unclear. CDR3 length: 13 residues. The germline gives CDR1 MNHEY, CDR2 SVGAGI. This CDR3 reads CASSYTRGQPQHF. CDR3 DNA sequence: TGCGCCAGCAGTTACACGAGAGGTCAGCCCCAGCATTTT.

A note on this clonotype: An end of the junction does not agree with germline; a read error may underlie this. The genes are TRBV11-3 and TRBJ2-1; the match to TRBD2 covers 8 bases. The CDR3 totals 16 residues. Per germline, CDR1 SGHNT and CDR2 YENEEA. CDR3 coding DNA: TGTGCCAACAGCATAGATTTCGGGAGGGCTCGCAATGAGCAGTTCTTC. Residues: CANSIDFGRARNEQFF.

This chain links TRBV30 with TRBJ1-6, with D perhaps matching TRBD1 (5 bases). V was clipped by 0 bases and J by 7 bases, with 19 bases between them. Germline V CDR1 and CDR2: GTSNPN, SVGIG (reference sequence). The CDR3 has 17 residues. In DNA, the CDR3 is TGTGCCTGGAGTGTGGGGCAGGGATCGCGGCAAAATTCACCCCTCCACTTT. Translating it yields CAWSVGQGSRQNSPLHF. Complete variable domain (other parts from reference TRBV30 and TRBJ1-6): SQTIHQWPATLVQPVGSPLSLECTVEGTSNPNLYWYRQAAGRGLQLLFYSVGIGQISSEVPQNLSASRPQDRQFILSSKKLLLSDSGFYLCAWSVGQGSRQNSPLHFGNGTRLTVT.

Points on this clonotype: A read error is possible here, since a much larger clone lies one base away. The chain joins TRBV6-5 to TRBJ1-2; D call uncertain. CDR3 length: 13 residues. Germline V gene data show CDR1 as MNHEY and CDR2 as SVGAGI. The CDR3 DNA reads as TGTGCCAGCAGTTACGACGGCGGTTATGACTACACCTTC. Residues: CASSYDGGYDYTF.

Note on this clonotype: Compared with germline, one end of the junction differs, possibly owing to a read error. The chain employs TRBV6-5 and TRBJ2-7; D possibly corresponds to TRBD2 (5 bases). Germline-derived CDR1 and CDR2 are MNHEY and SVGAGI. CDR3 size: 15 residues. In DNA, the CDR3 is TGTGCCAGCCGGCGACTTACGGGAAGGGCCTACGAGCTGTACTTC. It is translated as CASRRLTGRAYELYF.

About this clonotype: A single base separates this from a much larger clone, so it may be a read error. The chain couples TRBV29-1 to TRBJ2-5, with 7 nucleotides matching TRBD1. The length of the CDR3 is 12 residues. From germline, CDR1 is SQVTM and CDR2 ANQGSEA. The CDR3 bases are TGCAGCGCCGACAGGGCGCAAGAGATCCAGTACTTC. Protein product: CSADRAQEIQYF.

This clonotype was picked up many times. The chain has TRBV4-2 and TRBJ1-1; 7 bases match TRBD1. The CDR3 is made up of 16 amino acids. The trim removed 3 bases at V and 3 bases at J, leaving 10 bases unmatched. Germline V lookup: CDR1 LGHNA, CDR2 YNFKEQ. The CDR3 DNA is TGTGCCAGCAGCCATGAACAGGGGTTCTCGGACACTGAAGCTTTCTTT. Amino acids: CASSHEQGFSDTEAFF.

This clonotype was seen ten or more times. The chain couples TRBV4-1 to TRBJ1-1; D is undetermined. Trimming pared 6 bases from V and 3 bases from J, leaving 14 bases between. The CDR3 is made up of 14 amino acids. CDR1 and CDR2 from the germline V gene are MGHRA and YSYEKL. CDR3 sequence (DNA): TGCGCCAGCAGTCTCGGGAGGGCTGACACTGAAGCTTTCTTT. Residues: CASSLGRADTEAFF.

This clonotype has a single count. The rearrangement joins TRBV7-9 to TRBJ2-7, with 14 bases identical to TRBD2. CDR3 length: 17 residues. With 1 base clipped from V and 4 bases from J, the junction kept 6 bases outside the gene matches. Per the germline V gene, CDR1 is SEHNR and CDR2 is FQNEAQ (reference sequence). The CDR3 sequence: CASSLVVRTSGRYEQYF. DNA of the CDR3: TGTGCCAGCAGCTTAGTAGTACGGACTAGCGGGAGGTACGAGCAGTACTTC.

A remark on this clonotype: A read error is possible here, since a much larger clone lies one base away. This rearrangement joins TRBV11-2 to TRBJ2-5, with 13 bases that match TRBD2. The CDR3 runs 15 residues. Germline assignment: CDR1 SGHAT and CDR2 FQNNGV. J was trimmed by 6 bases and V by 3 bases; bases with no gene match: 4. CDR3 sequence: CASSLTSGRFKTQYF. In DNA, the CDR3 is TGTGCCAGCAGCTTGACTAGCGGGAGGTTTAAGACCCAGTACTTC.

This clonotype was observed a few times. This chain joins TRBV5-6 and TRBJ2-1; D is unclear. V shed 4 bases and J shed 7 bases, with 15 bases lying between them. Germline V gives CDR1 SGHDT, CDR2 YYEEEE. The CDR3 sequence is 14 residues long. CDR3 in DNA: TGTGCCAGCAGCACAGCTTCCTCAATTAATGAGCAGTTCTTC. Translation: CASSTASSINEQFF.

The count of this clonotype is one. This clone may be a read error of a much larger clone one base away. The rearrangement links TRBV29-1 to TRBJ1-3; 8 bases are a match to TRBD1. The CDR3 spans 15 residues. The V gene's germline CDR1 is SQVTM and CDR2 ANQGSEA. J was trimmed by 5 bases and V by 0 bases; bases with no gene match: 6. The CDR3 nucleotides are TGCAGCGTTGAAGACCCGACAGGGGACAGAAACACCATATATTTT. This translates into CSVEDPTGDRNTIYF.

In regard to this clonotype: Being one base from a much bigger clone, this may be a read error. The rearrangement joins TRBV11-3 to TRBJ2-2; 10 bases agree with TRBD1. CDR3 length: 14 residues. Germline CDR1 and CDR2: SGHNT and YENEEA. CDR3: CTSRDRGRTGELFF. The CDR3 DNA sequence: TGTACCAGCCGGGACAGGGGACGAACCGGGGAGCTGTTTTTT.

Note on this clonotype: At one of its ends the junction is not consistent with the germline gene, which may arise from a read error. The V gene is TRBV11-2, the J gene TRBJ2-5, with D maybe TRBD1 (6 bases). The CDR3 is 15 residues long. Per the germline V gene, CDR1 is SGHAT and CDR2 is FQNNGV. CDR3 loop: CASCLGDTDVETQYF. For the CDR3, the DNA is TGTGCCAGCTGCTTAGGGGACACGGATGTAGAGACCCAGTACTTC.

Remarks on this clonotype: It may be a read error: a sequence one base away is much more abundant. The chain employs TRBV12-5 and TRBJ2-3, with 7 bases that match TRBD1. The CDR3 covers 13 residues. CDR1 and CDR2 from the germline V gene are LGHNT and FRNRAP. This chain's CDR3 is CASGPSGTDMQYF. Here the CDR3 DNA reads TGTGCTAGTGGCCCTTCAGGGACAGATATGCAGTATTTT.

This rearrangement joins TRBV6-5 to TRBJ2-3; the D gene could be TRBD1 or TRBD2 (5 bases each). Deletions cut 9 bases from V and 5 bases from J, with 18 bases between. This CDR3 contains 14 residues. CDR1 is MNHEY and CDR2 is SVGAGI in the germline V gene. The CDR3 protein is CASTGLIYIDTQYF. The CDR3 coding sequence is TGTGCCAGTACAGGACTTATCTACATAGATACGCAGTATTTT.

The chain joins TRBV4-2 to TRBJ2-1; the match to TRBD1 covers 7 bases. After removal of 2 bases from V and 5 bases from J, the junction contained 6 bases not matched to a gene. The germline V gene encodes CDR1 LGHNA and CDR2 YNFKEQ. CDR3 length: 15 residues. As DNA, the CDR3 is TGTGCCAGCAGCCAAATGTCAAGGGGGCACAATGAGCAGTTCTTC. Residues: CASSQMSRGHNEQFF.

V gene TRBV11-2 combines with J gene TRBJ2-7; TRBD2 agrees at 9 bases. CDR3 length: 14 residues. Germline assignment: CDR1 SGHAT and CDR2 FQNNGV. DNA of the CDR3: TGTGCCAGTAGCTTAGAGCGGGGGGCTTACGAGCAGTACGTC. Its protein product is CASSLERGAYEQYV.

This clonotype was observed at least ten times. The CDR3 coding sequence is TGTGCCAGCAGCTTGTTGAAGGGTAGACAGTTCTTC. It codes for CASSLLKGRQFF. V is TRBV5-5 and J is TRBJ2-1; D uncertain. V gave up 1 base and J gave up 13 bases, with 12 bases separating them. The CDR3 is 12 residues long. CDR1 is SGHKS and CDR2 is YYEKEE in the germline V gene (reference sequence).

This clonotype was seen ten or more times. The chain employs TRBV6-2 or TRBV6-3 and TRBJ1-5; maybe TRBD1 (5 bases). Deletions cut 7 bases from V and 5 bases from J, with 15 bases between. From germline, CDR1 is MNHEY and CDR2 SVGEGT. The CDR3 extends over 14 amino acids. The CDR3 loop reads CASTPAGGYQPQHF. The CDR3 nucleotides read TGTGCCAGCACCCCGGCGGGGGGGTATCAGCCCCAGCATTTT.